This is a list of T cell receptor beta chains from one sample in a study of blood T cell repertoires in COVID-19. Libraries were prepared by immunoSEQ multiplex PCR; TCRdb keeps only in-frame clonotypes and omits some of them. The sample lists more than 65,000 clones; nearly 90% were seen once. Sequencing was performed on peripheral blood. These receptors originate from a man aged 50-59 years with acute or convalescent COVID-19. Both conserved end residues are part of each CDR3. The order of the fields is V gene, J gene, D gene, clone size, CDR3 DNA, CDR3 protein. The D gene is left open where the match is weak. Clone sizes are given selectively: once, few, many, or a class where the clone is expanded.

v_call: TRBV7-2
j_call: TRBJ1-2
d_call: TRBD1
clone_size: few
cdr3_nt: TGTGCCAGCAGCTTAGATAACAGGGGACCCTATGGCTACACCTTC
cdr3_aa: CASSLDNRGPYGYTF

v_call: TRBV30
j_call: TRBJ2-7
d_call: TRBD1
clone_size: NA
cdr3_nt: TGTGCCTGGGGGCCCTTTCGGGACAGGGGACACGAGCAGTACTTC
cdr3_aa: CAWGPFRDRGHEQYF

v_call: TRBV2
j_call: TRBJ1-5
d_call: TRBD1
clone_size: NA
cdr3_nt: TGTGCCAGCAGCCGAGACAGGGGGGTCTATCAGCCCCAGCATTTT
cdr3_aa: CASSRDRGVYQPQHF

v_call: TRBV27
j_call: TRBJ2-3
d_call: TRBD2
clone_size: once
cdr3_nt: TGTGCCAGCAGCAGAGCGGGATTAACAGATACGCAGTATTTT
cdr3_aa: CASSRAGLTDTQYF

v_call: TRBV4-1
j_call: TRBJ1-2
d_call: NA
clone_size: NA
cdr3_nt: TGCGCCAGTAGCCAAGTGACAGGCGGCTACACCTTC
cdr3_aa: CASSQVTGGYTF

v_call: TRBV7-2
j_call: TRBJ1-5
d_call: NA
clone_size: NA
cdr3_nt: TGTGCCAGCAGCTTAGTAACGGGTGACAATCAGCCCCAGCATTTT
cdr3_aa: CASSLVTGDNQPQHF

v_call: TRBV6-4
j_call: TRBJ2-1
d_call: TRBD1
clone_size: NA
cdr3_nt: TGTGCCAGCAGTGACCAGGGGGAAACTTTCAATGAGCAGTTCTTC
cdr3_aa: CASSDQGETFNEQFF

v_call: TRBV28
j_call: TRBJ1-5
d_call: TRBD1
clone_size: NA
cdr3_nt: TGTGCCAGCACTAGACAGGGTGGCAATCAGCCCCAGCATTTT
cdr3_aa: CASTRQGGNQPQHF

v_call: TRBV28
j_call: TRBJ1-4
d_call: NA
clone_size: NA
cdr3_nt: TGTGCCAGCAGTCCTCCGGCAGGGTTTAATGAAAAACTGTTTTTT
cdr3_aa: CASSPPAGFNEKLFF

v_call: TRBV7-3
j_call: TRBJ1-3
d_call: NA
clone_size: NA
cdr3_nt: TGTGCCAGCAGCCCCCCATTTGCGTCTGGAAACACCATATATTTT
cdr3_aa: CASSPPFASGNTIYF

v_call: TRBV2
j_call: TRBJ2-1
d_call: TRBD1
clone_size: NA
cdr3_nt: TGTGCCAGCAGTGAAGCTGGACAGGGGAGCGATGAGCAGTTCTTC
cdr3_aa: CASSEAGQGSDEQFF

v_call: TRBV19
j_call: TRBJ1-2
d_call: TRBD1
clone_size: NA
cdr3_nt: TGTGCCAGTAGACTATACAGGGGACATGGCTACACCTTC
cdr3_aa: CASRLYRGHGYTF

v_call: TRBV4-1
j_call: TRBJ1-3
d_call: NA
clone_size: NA
cdr3_nt: TGCGCCAGCAGCCAAGAATATGGAAACACCATATATTTT
cdr3_aa: CASSQEYGNTIYF

v_call: TRBV5-5
j_call: TRBJ1-6
d_call: NA
clone_size: NA
cdr3_nt: TGTGCCAGCAGCTTGGCCGGGAGCTCCTATAATTCACCCCTCCACTTT
cdr3_aa: CASSLAGSSYNSPLHF

v_call: TRBV5-5
j_call: TRBJ1-1
d_call: TRBD1
clone_size: NA
cdr3_nt: TGTGCCAGCAGCTTGATCCCTCAGGGGGCTATGAACACTGAAGCTTTCTTT
cdr3_aa: CASSLIPQGAMNTEAFF

v_call: TRBV7-2
j_call: TRBJ1-2
d_call: NA
clone_size: NA
cdr3_nt: TGTGCCAGCAGCTTAGCAGTGGGCTCCTTCGATGGCTACACCTTC
cdr3_aa: CASSLAVGSFDGYTF

v_call: TRBV5-6
j_call: TRBJ2-5
d_call: NA
clone_size: NA
cdr3_nt: TGTGCCAGCAGAGGACTGGCGGAGACCCAGTACTTC
cdr3_aa: CASRGLAETQYF

v_call: TRBV27
j_call: TRBJ2-3
d_call: NA
clone_size: NA
cdr3_nt: TGTGCCAGCAGTCCCGGAGGGGCTTTCGGAGATACGCAGTATTTT
cdr3_aa: CASSPGGAFGDTQYF

v_call: TRBV15
j_call: TRBJ1-6
d_call: TRBD1
clone_size: once
cdr3_nt: TGTGCCACCAGCAGAGGGACAGGAAATTCACCCCTCCACTTT
cdr3_aa: CATSRGTGNSPLHF

v_call: TRBV2
j_call: TRBJ1-6
d_call: TRBD1
clone_size: NA
cdr3_nt: TGTGCCAGCAGTGAATACGCCAGGGGGACTTTCTATAATTCACCCCTCCACTTT
cdr3_aa: CASSEYARGTFYNSPLHF

v_call: TRBV28
j_call: TRBJ1-6
d_call: TRBD1
clone_size: NA
cdr3_nt: TGTGCCAGCAGTTTACAGGGGGGATATAATTCACCCCTCCACTTT
cdr3_aa: CASSLQGGYNSPLHF

v_call: TRBV7-2
j_call: TRBJ1-1
d_call: NA
clone_size: NA
cdr3_nt: TGTGCCAGCAGCTTTAATGCAGGGAACACTGAAGCTTTCTTT
cdr3_aa: CASSFNAGNTEAFF

v_call: TRBV2
j_call: TRBJ1-4
d_call: NA
clone_size: NA
cdr3_nt: TGTGCCAGCAGGATACAGTTTGATAATGAAAAACTGTTTTTT
cdr3_aa: CASRIQFDNEKLFF

v_call: TRBV11-2
j_call: TRBJ2-7
d_call: NA
clone_size: NA
cdr3_nt: TGTGCCAGCAGATCGGGGAACGAGCAGTACTTC
cdr3_aa: CASRSGNEQYF

v_call: TRBV9
j_call: TRBJ2-3
d_call: TRBD2
clone_size: NA
cdr3_nt: TGTGCCAGCAGCGTAGGCAATAGCGGGGAACAAGATACGCAGTATTTT
cdr3_aa: CASSVGNSGEQDTQYF

v_call: TRBV4-1
j_call: TRBJ1-2
d_call: TRBD1
clone_size: NA
cdr3_nt: TGCGCCAGCAGCCAAGCCGACAGGGACTATGGCTACACCTTC
cdr3_aa: CASSQADRDYGYTF